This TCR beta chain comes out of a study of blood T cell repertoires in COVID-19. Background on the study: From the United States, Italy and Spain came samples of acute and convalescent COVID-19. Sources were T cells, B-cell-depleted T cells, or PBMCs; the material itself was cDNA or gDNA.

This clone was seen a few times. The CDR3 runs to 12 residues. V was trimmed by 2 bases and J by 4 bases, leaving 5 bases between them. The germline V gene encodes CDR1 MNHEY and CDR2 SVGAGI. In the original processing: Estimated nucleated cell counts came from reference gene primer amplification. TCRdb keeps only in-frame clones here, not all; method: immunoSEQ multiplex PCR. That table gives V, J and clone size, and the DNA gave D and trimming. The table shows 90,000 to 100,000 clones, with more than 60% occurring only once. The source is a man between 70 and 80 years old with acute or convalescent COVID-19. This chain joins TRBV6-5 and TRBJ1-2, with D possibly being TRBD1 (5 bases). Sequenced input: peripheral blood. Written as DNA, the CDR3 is TGTGCCAGCAGTTACCAGGGCTATGGCTACACCTTC. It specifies CASSYQGYGYTF.